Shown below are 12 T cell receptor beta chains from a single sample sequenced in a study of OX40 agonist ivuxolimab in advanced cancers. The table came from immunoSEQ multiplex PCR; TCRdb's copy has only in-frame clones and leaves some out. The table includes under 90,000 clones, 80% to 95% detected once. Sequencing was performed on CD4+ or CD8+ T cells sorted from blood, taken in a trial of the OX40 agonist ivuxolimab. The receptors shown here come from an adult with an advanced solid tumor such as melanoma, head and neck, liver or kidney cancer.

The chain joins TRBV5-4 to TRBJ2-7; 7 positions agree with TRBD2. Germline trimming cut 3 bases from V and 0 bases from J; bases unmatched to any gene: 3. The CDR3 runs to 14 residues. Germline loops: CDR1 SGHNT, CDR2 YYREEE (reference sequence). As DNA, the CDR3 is TGTGCCAGCAGCTGGGCGGGGGTCTCCTACGAGCAGTACTTC. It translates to CASSWAGVSYEQYF. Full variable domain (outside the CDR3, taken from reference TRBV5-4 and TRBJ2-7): ETGVTQSPTHLIKTRGQQVTLRCSSQSGHNTVSWYQQALGQGPQFIFQYYREEENGRGNFPPRFSGLQFPNYSSELNVNALELDDSALYLCASSWAGVSYEQYFGPGTRLTVT.

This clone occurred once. The CDR3 reads CASRLGQGNNQPQHF. The DNA for the CDR3 is TGTGCCAGCAGGTTGGGACAGGGGAACAATCAGCCCCAGCATTTT. V and J are TRBV28 and TRBJ1-5; 10 bases line up with TRBD1. The CDR3 contains 15 residues. The germline V gene has CDR1 MDHEN and CDR2 SYDVKM. V shed 6 bases, J shed 3 bases, and the junction held 5 bases outside the gene matches. Full variable domain (rest looked up from reference TRBV28 and TRBJ1-5): DVKVTQSSRYLVKRTGEKVFLECVQDMDHENMFWYRQDPGLGLRLIYFSYDVKMKEKGDIPEGYSVSREKKERFSLILESASTNQTSMYLCASRLGQGNNQPQHFGDGTRLSIL.

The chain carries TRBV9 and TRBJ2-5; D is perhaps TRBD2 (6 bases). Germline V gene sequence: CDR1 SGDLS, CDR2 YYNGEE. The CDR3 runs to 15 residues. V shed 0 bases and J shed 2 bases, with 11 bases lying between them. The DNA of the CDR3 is TGTGCCAGCAGCGTAGGCGGGGTAGAACAAGAGACCCAGTACTTC. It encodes CASSVGGVEQETQYF.

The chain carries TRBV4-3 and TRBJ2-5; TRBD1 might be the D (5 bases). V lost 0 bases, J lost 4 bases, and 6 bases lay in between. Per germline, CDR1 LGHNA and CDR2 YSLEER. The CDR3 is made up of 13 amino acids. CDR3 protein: CASSQEQGETQYF. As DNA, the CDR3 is TGCGCCAGCAGCCAAGAGCAGGGAGAGACCCAGTACTTC.

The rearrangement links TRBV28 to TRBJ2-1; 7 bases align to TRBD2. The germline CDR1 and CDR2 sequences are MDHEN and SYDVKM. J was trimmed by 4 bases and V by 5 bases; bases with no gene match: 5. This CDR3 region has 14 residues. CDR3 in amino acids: CASSPRTSYNEQFF. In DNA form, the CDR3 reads TGTGCCAGCAGTCCTCGGACTAGTTACAATGAGCAGTTCTTC.

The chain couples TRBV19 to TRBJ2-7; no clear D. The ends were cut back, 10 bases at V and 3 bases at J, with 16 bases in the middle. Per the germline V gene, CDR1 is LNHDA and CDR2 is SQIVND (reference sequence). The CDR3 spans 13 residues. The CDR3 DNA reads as TGTGCCACTAAACTACGAGGTGGCTACGAGCAGTACTTC. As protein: CATKLRGGYEQYF. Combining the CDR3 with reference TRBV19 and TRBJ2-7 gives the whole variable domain DGGITQSPKYLFRKEGQNVTLSCEQNLNHDAMYWYRQDPGQGLRLIYYSQIVNDFQKGDIAEGYSVSREKKESFPLTVTSAQKNPTAFYLCATKLRGGYEQYFGPGTRLTVT.

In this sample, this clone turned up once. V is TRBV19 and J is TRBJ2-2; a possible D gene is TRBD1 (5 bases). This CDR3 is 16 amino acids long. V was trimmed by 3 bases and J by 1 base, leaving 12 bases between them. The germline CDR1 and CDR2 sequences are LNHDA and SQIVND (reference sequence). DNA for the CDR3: TGTGCCAGTAGTATCTCGGGCAGGGTGAACACCGGGGAGCTGTTTTTT. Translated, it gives CASSISGRVNTGELFF. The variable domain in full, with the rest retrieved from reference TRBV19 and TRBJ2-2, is DGGITQSPKYLFRKEGQNVTLSCEQNLNHDAMYWYRQDPGQGLRLIYYSQIVNDFQKGDIAEGYSVSREKKESFPLTVTSAQKNPTAFYLCASSISGRVNTGELFFGEGSRLTVL.

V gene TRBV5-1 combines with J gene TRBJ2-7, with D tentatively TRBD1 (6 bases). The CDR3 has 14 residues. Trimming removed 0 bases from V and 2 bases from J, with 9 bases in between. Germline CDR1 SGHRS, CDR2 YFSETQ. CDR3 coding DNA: TGCGCCAGCAGCTTGGTGGGACAAGCCTACGAGCAGTACTTC. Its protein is CASSLVGQAYEQYF.

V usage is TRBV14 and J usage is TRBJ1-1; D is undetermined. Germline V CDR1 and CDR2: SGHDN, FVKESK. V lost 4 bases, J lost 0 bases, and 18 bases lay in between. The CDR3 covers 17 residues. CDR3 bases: TGTGCCAGCAGCCCAGACCGACTAAGGGCGTTGAACACTGAAGCTTTCTTT. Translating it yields CASSPDRLRALNTEAFF.

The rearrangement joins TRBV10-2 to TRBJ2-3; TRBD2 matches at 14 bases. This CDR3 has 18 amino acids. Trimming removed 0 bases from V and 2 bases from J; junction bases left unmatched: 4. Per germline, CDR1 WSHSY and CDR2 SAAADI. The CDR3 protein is CASSESGTSGGITDTQYF. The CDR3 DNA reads TGCGCCAGCAGTGAGTCTGGGACTAGCGGGGGTATCACAGATACGCAGTATTTT.

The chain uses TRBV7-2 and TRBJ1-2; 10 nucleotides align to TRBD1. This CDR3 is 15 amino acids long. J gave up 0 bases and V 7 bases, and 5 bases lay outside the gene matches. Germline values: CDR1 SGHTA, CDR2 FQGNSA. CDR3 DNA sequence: TGTGCCAGCATCGGACAGGGGGGAACTAACTATGGCTACACCTTC. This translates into CASIGQGGTNYGYTF.

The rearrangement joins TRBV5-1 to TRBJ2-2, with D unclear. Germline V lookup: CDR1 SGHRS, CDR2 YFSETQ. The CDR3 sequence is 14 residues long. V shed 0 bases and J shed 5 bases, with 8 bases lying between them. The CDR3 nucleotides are TGCGCCAGCAGCTTGGTGCCTTCAACCGGGGAGCTGTTTTTT. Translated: CASSLVPSTGELFF.